The 20 T cell receptor beta chains below were found in one sample sequenced in a study of CD8 T cells in Susac syndrome. Reverse transcription of roughly 0.5 to 1 ug RNA used random hexamers. MiXCR, applied by TCRdb to the immunoSEQ multiplex PCR reads, yields one record per CDR3 protein. The table has about 300,000 distinct CDR3 sequences, 65% to 90% seen once. Specimen: CD8+ T cells from PBMCs. The source of these receptors is a human donor with multiple sclerosis.

The chain joins TRBV27 to TRBJ2-1; D unclear. This CDR3 is 16 amino acids long. V lost 6 bases and J 9 bases, leaving 24 bases between the germline ends. The germline CDR1 and CDR2 sequences are MNHEY and SMNVEV (reference sequence). This CDR3 reads CASSPLGGRTPPEQFF. The CDR3 nucleotides are TGTGCCAGCAGCCCCCTCGGTGGAAGAACTCCGCCTGAGCAGTTCTTC.

J is TRBJ1-4 and V is TRBV25-1, with no clear D. The V gene's germline CDR1 is MGHDK and CDR2 SYGVNS. This CDR3 is built from 14 residues. V gave up 1 base and J gave up 3 bases, with 6 bases separating them. The CDR3 sequence: CASSESWANEKLFF. The CDR3 bases are TGTGCCAGCAGTGAATCATGGGCTAATGAAAAACTGTTTTTT. Variable domain in full (rest from reference TRBV25-1 and TRBJ1-4): EADIYQTPRYLVIGTGKKITLECSQTMGHDKMYWYQQDPGMELHLIHYSYGVNSTEKGDLSSESTVSRIRTEHFPLTLESARPSHTSQYLCASSESWANEKLFFGSGTQLSVL.

The chain employs TRBV15 and TRBJ1-2; D unresolved. Germline V gene lookup returns CDR1 LNHNV and CDR2 YYDKDF (reference sequence). The CDR3 covers 11 residues. The V end lost 3 bases, the J end lost 10 bases, and 9 bases lay between the germline ends. The CDR3 DNA reads as TGTGCCACCAGCAGTCAGACGGCCTACACCTTC. Translating gives CATSSQTAYTF.

A single count supports this clonotype. The chain has TRBV12-3 or TRBV12-4 and TRBJ1-5; no reliable D call. V lost 5 bases and J 0 bases, leaving 8 bases between the germline ends. The CDR3 is made up of 14 amino acids. CDR3 sequence reads: CASSQDGSNQPQHF. Written as DNA, the CDR3 is TGTGCCAGCAGTCAAGACGGTAGCAATCAGCCCCAGCATTTT.

The chain links TRBV20-1 to TRBJ2-3; D is possibly TRBD1 or TRBD2 (5 bases each). The CDR3 is 14 amino acids. Trimming pared 4 bases from V and 4 bases from J, leaving 15 bases between. Germline V lookup: CDR1 DFQATT, CDR2 SNEGSKA (reference sequence). CDR3 nucleotides: TGCAGTGCTAACACCAGGGAGTGGGCAGATACGCAGTATTTT. It codes for CSANTREWADTQYF.

This clonotype came up a few times. The rearrangement uses TRBV19 and TRBJ2-7; possible D gene TRBD1, 5 bases. Per germline, CDR1 LNHDA and CDR2 SQIVND (reference sequence). The CDR3 extends over 13 amino acids. V was trimmed by 5 bases and J by 0 bases, leaving 8 bases between them. The CDR3 nucleotides read TGTGCCAGTAGTCTGACAGTCTCCTACGAGCAGTACTTC. This encodes CASSLTVSYEQYF.

Concerning this clonotype itself: The junction departs from the called germline gene at one end, perhaps through a read error. The chain employs TRBV6-2 or TRBV6-3 and TRBJ2-4; 9 bases line up with TRBD1. The CDR3 is 18 residues long. Germline CDR1 reads MNHEY; CDR2 reads SVGEGT. The CDR3 DNA is TGTGCCAGCAGTTTTGAGACGACAGGGGGAAGAGCCAAGAACATTCAGTACTTC. Translated, it gives CASSFETTGGRAKNIQYF.

The chain joins TRBV28 to TRBJ2-1, with 11 bases matching TRBD2. CDR1 is MDHEN, CDR2 SYDVKM, per germline. V trimming: 6 bases; J trimming: 6 bases; junction bases outside the gene matches: 7. CDR3 length: 15 amino acids. The CDR3 bases are TGTGCCAGCAGCAAACTAGCGGGAGCCTCCAATGAGCAGTTCTTC. Protein product: CASSKLAGASNEQFF. Complete variable domain (other parts from reference TRBV28 and TRBJ2-1): DVKVTQSSRYLVKRTGEKVFLECVQDMDHENMFWYRQDPGLGLRLIYFSYDVKMKEKGDIPEGYSVSREKKERFSLILESASTNQTSMYLCASSKLAGASNEQFFGPGTRLTVL.

V and J are TRBV11-2 and TRBJ2-7; 7 bases line up with TRBD1. Germline CDR1 reads SGHAT; CDR2 reads FQNNGV. V shed 5 bases and J 6 bases; nucleotides not matched to a gene: 13. CDR3 length: 15 residues. The CDR3 DNA follows: TGTGCCAGCAGCGAAACAGGGGCCCCTAGGGGCGAGCAGTACTTC. Encoded protein: CASSETGAPRGEQYF.

The chain has TRBV28 and TRBJ2-7; D ambiguous. V was clipped by 2 bases and J by 2 bases, with 13 bases between them. CDR1 is MDHEN and CDR2 is SYDVKM in the germline V gene. This CDR3 contains 15 residues. The CDR3: CASSLKPDGAYEQYF. CDR3 nucleotide sequence: TGTGCCAGCAGTTTAAAACCCGACGGAGCCTACGAGCAGTACTTC.

The chain couples TRBV6-2 or TRBV6-3 to TRBJ1-1; D is ambiguous. This CDR3 is built from 13 residues. In germline, CDR1 is MNHEY, CDR2 SVGEGT. The V end was cut by 6 bases, the J end by 1 base, with 9 bases between. The chain's CDR3 is CASRDPENTEAFF. For the CDR3, the DNA is TGTGCCAGCAGGGACCCGGAGAACACTGAAGCTTTCTTT.

This clonotype was counted a single time. The rearrangement joins TRBV4-1 to TRBJ2-1; D not certain. V was pared by 6 bases and J by 0 bases, with 12 bases between. Germline loops: CDR1 MGHRA, CDR2 YSYEKL. The CDR3 has 15 residues. The CDR3, as DNA: TGCGCCAGCAGTGTAAAGAGCCCCTCCTACAATGAGCAGTTCTTC. Translated, it gives CASSVKSPSYNEQFF.

This clonotype appeared a single time. The chain employs TRBV20-1 and TRBJ2-1; 7 bases are a match to TRBD2. J gave up 5 bases and V 0 bases, and 10 bases lay outside the gene matches. CDR3 length: 16 residues. Germline V gene data show CDR1 as DFQATT and CDR2 as SNEGSKA (reference sequence). Written as DNA, the CDR3 is TGCAGTGCTAGAGATCTCGGCGGGAGTAGGAACAATGAGCAGTTCTTC. This codes for CSARDLGGSRNNEQFF.

V and J are TRBV27 and TRBJ1-5; D not certain. The CDR3 extends over 14 amino acids. V was clipped by 5 bases and J by 4 bases, with 12 bases between them. CDR1 and CDR2 (germline): MNHEY, SMNVEV (reference sequence). The CDR3 sequence is CASSLRGFNQPQHF. The CDR3, as DNA: TGTGCCAGCAGTCTTCGGGGTTTTAATCAGCCCCAGCATTTT.

This clonotype was detected only once. This rearrangement joins TRBV27 to TRBJ2-3; maybe TRBD2 (6 bases). V lost 7 bases and J lost 5, with 16 bases in between. The CDR3 has 14 residues. The germline V gene encodes CDR1 MNHEY and CDR2 SMNVEV (reference sequence). The CDR3 spells CASTLSGAGDTQYF. The DNA for the CDR3 is TGTGCCAGCACCCTTAGCGGAGCGGGAGATACGCAGTATTTT.

The chain employs TRBV12-3 or TRBV12-4 and TRBJ2-3, with 7 bases matching TRBD2. With V trimmed by 4 bases and J by 0 bases, 1 base remained unmatched. The CDR3 covers 14 residues. CDR3 DNA: TGTGCCAGCAGTTCTAGCGGCAGCACAGATACGCAGTATTTT. Translating gives CASSSSGSTDTQYF.

V is TRBV6-5 and J is TRBJ2-3, with TRBD2 matching 9 bases. In germline, CDR1 is MNHEY, CDR2 SVGAGI. After removal of 6 bases from V and 6 bases from J, the junction contained 10 bases not matched to a gene. The CDR3 totals 15 residues. For the CDR3, the DNA is TGTGCCAGCAGCTCTAGCGGGGCCGGGGTCGATACGCAGTATTTT. Protein sequence: CASSSSGAGVDTQYF.

The rearrangement joins TRBV20-1 to TRBJ2-7; 7 bases align to TRBD1. The V gene's germline CDR1 is DFQATT and CDR2 SNEGSKA (reference sequence). Trimming at V came to 0 bases and at J to 7 bases, leaving 9 bases not matched to a gene. The length of the CDR3 is 14 residues. This CDR3 is CSARDSDRASEQYF. The DNA of the CDR3 is TGCAGTGCTAGAGATTCTGACAGGGCATCTGAGCAGTACTTC.

J is TRBJ2-7 and V is TRBV4-1; possibly TRBD2 for D (6 bases). From germline, CDR1 is MGHRA and CDR2 YSYEKL. The CDR3 has 18 amino acids. Between the trimmed V and J ends, which lost 0 bases and 6 bases, there was a span of 24 bases. The CDR3 DNA sequence: TGCGCCAGCAGCCAAGATCCATTTTCCTTAGACGGGAGAATCGAGCAGTACTTC. Protein: CASSQDPFSLDGRIEQYF.

The chain links TRBV19 to TRBJ2-7, with TRBD2 matching over 11 bases. The germline gives CDR1 LNHDA, CDR2 SQIVND (reference sequence). The CDR3 is 16 amino acids. V was pared by 3 bases and J by 0 bases, with 4 bases of the junction left unmatched. The CDR3 loop is CASSITSGSHSYEQYF. In DNA form, the CDR3 reads TGTGCCAGTAGTATTACTAGCGGGAGCCACTCCTACGAGCAGTACTTC.